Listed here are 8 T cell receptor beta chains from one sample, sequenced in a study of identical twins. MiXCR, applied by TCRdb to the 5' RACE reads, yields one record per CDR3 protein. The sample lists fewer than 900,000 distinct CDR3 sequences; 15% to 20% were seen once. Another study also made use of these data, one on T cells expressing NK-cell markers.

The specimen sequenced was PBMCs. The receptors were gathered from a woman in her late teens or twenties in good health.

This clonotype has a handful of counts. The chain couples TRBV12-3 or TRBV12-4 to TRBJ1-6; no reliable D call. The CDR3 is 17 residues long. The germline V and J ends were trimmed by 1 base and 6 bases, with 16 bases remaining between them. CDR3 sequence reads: CASSLEWAVALNSPLHF. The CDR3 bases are TGTGCCAGCAGTTTAGAGTGGGCTGTCGCCCTTAATTCACCCCTCCACTTT.

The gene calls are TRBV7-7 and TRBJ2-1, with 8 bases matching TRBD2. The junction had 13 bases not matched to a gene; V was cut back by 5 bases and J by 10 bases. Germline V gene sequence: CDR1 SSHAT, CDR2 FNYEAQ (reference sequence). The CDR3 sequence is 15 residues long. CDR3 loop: CASSPGGLAGQEQFF. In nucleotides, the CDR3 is TGTGCCAGCAGCCCCGGCGGGCTAGCGGGCCAAGAGCAGTTCTTC.

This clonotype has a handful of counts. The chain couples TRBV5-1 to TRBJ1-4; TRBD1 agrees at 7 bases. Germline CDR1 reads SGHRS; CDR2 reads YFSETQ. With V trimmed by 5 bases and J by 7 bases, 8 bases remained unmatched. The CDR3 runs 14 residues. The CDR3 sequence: CASRPQGWGEKLFF. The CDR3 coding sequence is TGCGCCAGCAGACCACAGGGGTGGGGTGAAAAACTGTTTTTT.

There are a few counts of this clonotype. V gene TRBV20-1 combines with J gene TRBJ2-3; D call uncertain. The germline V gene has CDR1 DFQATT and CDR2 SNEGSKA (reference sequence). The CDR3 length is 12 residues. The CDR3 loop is CSGRWGTDTQYF. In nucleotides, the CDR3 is TGCAGCGGTCGGTGGGGAACAGATACGCAGTATTTT.

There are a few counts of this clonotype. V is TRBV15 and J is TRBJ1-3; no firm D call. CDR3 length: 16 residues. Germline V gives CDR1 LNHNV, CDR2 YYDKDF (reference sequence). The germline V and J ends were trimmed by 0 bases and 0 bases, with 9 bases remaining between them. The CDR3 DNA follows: TGTGCCACCAGCAGAGATATCGGGAGCTCTGGAAACACCATATATTTT. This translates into CATSRDIGSSGNTIYF.

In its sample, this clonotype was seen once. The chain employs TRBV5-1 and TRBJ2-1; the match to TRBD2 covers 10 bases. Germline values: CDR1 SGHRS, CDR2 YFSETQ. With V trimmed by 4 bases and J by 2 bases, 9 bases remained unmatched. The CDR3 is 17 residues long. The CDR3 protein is CASSQGLAGAPYNEQFF. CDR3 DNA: TGCGCCAGCAGCCAGGGCCTAGCGGGAGCCCCCTACAATGAGCAGTTCTTC.

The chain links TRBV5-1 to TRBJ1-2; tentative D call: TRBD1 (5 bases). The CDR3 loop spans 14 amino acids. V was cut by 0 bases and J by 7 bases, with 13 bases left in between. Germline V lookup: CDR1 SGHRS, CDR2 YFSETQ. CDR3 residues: CASSLEVAQGGYTF. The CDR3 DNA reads TGCGCCAGCAGCTTGGAAGTAGCCCAGGGTGGCTACACCTTC.

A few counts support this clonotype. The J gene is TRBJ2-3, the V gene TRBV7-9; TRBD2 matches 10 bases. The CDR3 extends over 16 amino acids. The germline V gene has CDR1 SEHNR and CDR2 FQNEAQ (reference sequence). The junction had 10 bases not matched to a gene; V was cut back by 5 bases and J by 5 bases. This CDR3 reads CASSSHPGLALDTQYF. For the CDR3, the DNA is TGTGCCAGCAGCAGCCACCCGGGACTAGCGTTAGATACGCAGTATTTT.